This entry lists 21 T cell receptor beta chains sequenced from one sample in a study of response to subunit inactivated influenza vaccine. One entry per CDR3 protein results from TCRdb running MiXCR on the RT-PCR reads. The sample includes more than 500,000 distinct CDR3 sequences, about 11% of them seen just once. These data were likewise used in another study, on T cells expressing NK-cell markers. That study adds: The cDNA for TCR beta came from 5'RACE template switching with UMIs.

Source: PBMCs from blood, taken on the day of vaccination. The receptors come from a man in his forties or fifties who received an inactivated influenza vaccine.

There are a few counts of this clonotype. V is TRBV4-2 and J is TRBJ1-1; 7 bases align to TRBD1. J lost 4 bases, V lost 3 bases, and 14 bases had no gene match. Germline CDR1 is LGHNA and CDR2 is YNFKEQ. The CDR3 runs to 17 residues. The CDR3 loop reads CASSHRGAGTESTEAFF. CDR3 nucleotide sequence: TGTGCCAGCAGCCACCGAGGGGCCGGGACAGAGAGCACTGAAGCTTTCTTT.

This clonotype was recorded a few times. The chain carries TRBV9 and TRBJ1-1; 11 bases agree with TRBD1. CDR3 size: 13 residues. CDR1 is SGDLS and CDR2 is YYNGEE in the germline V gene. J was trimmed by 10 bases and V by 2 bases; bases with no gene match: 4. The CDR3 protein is CASSVGQGASAFF. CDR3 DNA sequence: TGTGCCAGCAGCGTCGGACAGGGGGCGTCAGCTTTCTTT.

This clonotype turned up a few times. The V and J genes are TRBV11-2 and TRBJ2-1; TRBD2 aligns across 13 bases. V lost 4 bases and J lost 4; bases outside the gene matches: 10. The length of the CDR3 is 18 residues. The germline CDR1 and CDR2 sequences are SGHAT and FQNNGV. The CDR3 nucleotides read TGTGCCAGCAGCTCGGGACTAGCGGGACAGGGGTGGTACAATGAGCAGTTCTTC. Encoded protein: CASSSGLAGQGWYNEQFF.

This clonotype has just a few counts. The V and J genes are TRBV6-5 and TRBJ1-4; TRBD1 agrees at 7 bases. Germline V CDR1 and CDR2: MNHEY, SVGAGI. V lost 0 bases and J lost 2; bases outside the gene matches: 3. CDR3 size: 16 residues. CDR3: CASSYSADRTNEKLFF. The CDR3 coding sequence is TGTGCCAGCAGTTACTCCGCGGACAGGACTAATGAAAAACTGTTTTTT.

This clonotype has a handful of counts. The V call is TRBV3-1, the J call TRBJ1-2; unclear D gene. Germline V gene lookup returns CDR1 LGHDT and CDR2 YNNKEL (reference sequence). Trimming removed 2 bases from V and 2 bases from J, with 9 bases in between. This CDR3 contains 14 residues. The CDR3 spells CASSQPGSNYGYTF. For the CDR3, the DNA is TGTGCCAGCAGCCAACCGGGGTCCAACTATGGCTACACCTTC.

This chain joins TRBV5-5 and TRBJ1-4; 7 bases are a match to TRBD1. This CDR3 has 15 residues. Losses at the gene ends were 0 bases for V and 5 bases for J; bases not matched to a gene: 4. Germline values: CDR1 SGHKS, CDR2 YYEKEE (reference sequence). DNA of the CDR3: TGTGCCAGCAGCTTGGAGGGACAGTTGAATGAAAAACTGTTTTTT. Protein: CASSLEGQLNEKLFF.

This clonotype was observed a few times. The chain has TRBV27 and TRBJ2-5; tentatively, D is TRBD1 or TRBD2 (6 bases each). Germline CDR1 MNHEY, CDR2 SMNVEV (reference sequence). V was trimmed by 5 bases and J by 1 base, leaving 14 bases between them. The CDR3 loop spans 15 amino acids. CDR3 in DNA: TGTGCCAGCAGTCCCGCGTGGGGGGCCCAAGAGACCCAGTACTTC. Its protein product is CASSPAWGAQETQYF.

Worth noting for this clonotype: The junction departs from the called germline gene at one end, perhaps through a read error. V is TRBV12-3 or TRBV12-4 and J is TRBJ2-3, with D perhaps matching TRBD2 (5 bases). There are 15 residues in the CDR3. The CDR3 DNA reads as TGTGCCAGCAGTTTAAGTTCGGGGTCCCCAGATACGCAGTCTTTT. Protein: CASSLSSGSPDTQSF.

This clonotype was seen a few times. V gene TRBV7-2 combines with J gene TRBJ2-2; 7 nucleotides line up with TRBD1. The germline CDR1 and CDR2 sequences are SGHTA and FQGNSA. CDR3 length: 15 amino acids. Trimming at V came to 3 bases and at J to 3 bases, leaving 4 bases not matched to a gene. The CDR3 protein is CASSFTGTDTGELFF. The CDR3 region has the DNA TGTGCCAGCAGCTTTACCGGGACAGACACCGGGGAGCTGTTTTTT.

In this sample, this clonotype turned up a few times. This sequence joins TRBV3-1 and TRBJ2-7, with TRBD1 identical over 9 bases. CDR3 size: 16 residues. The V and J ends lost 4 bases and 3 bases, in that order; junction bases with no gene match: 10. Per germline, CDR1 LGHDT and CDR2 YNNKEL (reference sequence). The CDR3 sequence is CASSPIGTGINYEQYF. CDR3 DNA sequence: TGTGCCAGCAGCCCGATAGGGACAGGGATCAACTACGAGCAGTACTTC.

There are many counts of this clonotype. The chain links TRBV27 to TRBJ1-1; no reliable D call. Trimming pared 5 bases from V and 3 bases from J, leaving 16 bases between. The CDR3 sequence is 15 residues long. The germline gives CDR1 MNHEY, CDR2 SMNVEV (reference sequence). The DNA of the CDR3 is TGTGCCAGCAGTAGGTCGGCGCGGTGGGACACTGAAGCTTTCTTT. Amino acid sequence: CASSRSARWDTEAFF.

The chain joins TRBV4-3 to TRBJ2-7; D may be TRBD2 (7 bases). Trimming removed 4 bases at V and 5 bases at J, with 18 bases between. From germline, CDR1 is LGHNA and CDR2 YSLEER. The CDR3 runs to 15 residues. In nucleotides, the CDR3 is TGCGCCAGCAGCCGGGAGGGACACCCAGGCGACGAGCAGTACTTC. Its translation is CASSREGHPGDEQYF.

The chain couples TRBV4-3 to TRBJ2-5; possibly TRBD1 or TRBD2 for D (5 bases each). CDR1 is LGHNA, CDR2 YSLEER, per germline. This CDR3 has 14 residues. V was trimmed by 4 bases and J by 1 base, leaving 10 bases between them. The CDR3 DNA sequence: TGCGCCAGCAGCCCCAAGGGGAGCCAAGAGACCCAGTACTTC. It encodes CASSPKGSQETQYF.

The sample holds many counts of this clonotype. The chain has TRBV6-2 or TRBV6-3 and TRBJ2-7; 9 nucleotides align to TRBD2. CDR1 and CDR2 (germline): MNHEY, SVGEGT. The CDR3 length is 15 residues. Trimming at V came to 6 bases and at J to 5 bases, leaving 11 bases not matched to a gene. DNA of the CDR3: TGTGCCAGCAGCCCGGCGGGAGGGACTACGGACGAGCAGTACTTC. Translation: CASSPAGGTTDEQYF.

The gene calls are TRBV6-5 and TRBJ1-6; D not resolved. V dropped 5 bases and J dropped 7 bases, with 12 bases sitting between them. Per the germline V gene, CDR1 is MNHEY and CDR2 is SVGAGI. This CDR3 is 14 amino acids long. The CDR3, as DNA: TGTGCCAGCAGTGACCCGAGGAGCAATTCACCCCTCCACTTT. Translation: CASSDPRSNSPLHF.

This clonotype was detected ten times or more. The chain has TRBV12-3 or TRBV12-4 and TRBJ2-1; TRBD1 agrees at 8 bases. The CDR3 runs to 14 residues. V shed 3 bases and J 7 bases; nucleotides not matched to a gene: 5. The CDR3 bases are TGTGCCAGCAGTTTCCAGGGGGCAGGGAATGAGCAGTTCTTC. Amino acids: CASSFQGAGNEQFF.

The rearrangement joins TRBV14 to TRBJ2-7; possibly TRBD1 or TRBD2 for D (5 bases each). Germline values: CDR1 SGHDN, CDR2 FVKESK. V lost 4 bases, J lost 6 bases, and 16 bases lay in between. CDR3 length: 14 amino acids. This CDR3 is CASSPGPAAPEQYF. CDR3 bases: TGTGCCAGCAGCCCGGGACCCGCCGCCCCCGAGCAGTACTTC.

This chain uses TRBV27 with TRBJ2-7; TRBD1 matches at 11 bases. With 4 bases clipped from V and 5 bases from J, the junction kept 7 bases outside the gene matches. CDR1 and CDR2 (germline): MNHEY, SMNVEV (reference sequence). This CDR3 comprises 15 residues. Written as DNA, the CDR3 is TGTGCCAGCAGTTACCTGGGACAGGGGGTCAACGAGCAGTACTTC. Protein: CASSYLGQGVNEQYF.

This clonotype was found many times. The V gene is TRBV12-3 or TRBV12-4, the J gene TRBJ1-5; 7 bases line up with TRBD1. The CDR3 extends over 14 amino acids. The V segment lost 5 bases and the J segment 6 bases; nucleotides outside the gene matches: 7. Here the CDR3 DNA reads TGTGCCAGCAGTCGACAGGGTCATGGTCAGCCCCAGCATTTT. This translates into CASSRQGHGQPQHF.

Here the CDR3 reads CASSNLGQGAHGELFF. The CDR3 DNA is TGTGCCAGCAGCAACCTAGGACAGGGGGCCCACGGGGAGCTGTTTTTT. V is TRBV9 and J is TRBJ2-2, with 11 bases identical to TRBD1. Looked up from germline, CDR1 is SGDLS and CDR2 is YYNGEE. Trimming cost V 4 bases and J 7 bases; bases outside gene matches: 9. This CDR3 is 16 amino acids long. Looking up the rest from reference TRBV9 and TRBJ2-2 gives the full variable domain: DSGVTQTPKHLITATGQRVTLRCSPRSGDLSVYWYQQSLDQGLQFLIQYYNGEERAKGNILERFSAQQFPDLHSELNLSSLELGDSALYFCASSNLGQGAHGELFFGEGSRLTVL.

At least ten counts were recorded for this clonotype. CDR3 DNA sequence: TGCGCCAGCAGCCACAACATGGCGGAGGCCTACGAGCAGTACTTC. It translates to CASSHNMAEAYEQYF. This chain uses TRBV4-3 with TRBJ2-7; a weak D match, TRBD2 (5 bases). Trimming left V 3 bases short and J 2 bases short, with 14 bases between. The CDR3 sequence is 15 residues long. Germline CDR1 LGHNA, CDR2 YSLEER.